These 26 T cell receptor beta chains were all obtained from the same sample, sequenced in a study of regulatory T cells in long-lasting Graves disease (dated by TCRdb to 2020 to 2022). The label giving this sample's time point can be read as: newly diagnosed GD, antithyroid drugs for less than 3 months. RNA was extracted from PBMCs in TRIzol for both TCR sequencing and RNA sequencing. Libraries were constructed by multiplex PCR. Sequencing relied on an Illumina HiSeq 4000. To build TCR beta libraries, CDR3 regions were amplified by Arm-PCR using iRepertoire HTBI primers. TCRdb reanalyzed the raw reads on its own, using fastp at Q25 for trimming and MiXCR for clone calling, and kept in-frame beta chains. Under each unique CDR3 protein, matching rows form one entry showing the most common genes and DNA. This sample is represented by roughly 250,000 distinct CDR3 sequences; 15% to 20% of them were singletons. The ten most abundant clones make up 14% of the sample.

Separately, the same data were catalogued under a study of T cells in Graves' hyperthyroidism and ophthalmopathy.

Source: peripheral blood mononuclear cells (PBMCs), taken at new diagnosis, from a patient treated with antithyroid drugs. The receptors come from a woman in her twenties or thirties with Graves disease. Donor details come from another sample of the same person, matched by shared clones.

Ten or more counts support this clonotype. This rearrangement joins TRBV2 to TRBJ1-4; no definite D call. V lost 6 bases, J lost 0 bases, and 5 bases lay in between. Germline V gene sequence: CDR1 SNHLY, CDR2 FYNNEI. This CDR3 has 13 residues. CDR3 bases: TGTGCCAGCAGGGGGTCAACTAATGAAAAACTGTTTTTT. Translated, it gives CASRGSTNEKLFF.

This clonotype came up many times. The genes are TRBV29-1 and TRBJ1-1; D is undetermined. V was pared by 0 bases and J by 11 bases, with 10 bases between. CDR3 length: 11 residues. The V gene's germline CDR1 is SQVTM and CDR2 ANQGSEA. Here the CDR3 reads CSVEDPAGAFF. CDR3 DNA sequence: TGCAGCGTTGAAGATCCCGCTGGGGCTTTCTTT.

This clonotype has ten or more counts. This sequence joins TRBV4-1 and TRBJ1-1, with D possibly matching TRBD1 (6 bases). V was pared by 2 bases and J by 4 bases, with 11 bases between. This CDR3 is 14 amino acids long. Germline loops: CDR1 MGHRA, CDR2 YSYEKL. CDR3 residues: CASSQSGQPTEAFF. The CDR3 nucleotides are TGCGCCAGCAGCCAATCCGGACAGCCCACTGAAGCTTTCTTT.

This clonotype occurred many times. The chain links TRBV2 to TRBJ2-6; 9 positions agree with TRBD1. Germline values: CDR1 SNHLY, CDR2 FYNNEI. The length of the CDR3 is 17 residues. With 7 bases clipped from V and 0 bases from J, the junction kept 7 bases outside the gene matches. This chain's CDR3 is CASTSGQGFSGANVLTF. The CDR3 region has the DNA TGTGCCAGCACCTCGGGACAGGGTTTCTCTGGGGCCAACGTCCTGACTTTC.

As regards this clonotype: It may be a read error: a sequence one base away is much more abundant. V usage is TRBV5-1 and J usage is TRBJ1-5, with D unresolved. In germline, CDR1 is SGHRS, CDR2 YFSETQ. This CDR3 is built from 14 residues. CDR3 bases: TGCGCCAGCAGCTTGGGGTTTAGCAATCAGCCCCAGCGTTTT. This encodes CASSLGFSNQPQRF.

The V call is TRBV20-1, the J call TRBJ2-3, with D possibly being TRBD2 (7 bases). Trimming pared 3 bases from V and 5 bases from J, leaving 15 bases between. The CDR3 runs to 14 residues. Germline-derived CDR1 and CDR2 are DFQATT and SNEGSKA (reference sequence). CDR3 nucleotides: TGCAGTGCTAGCGGGGGGCGCCCCGGAGATACGCAGTATTTT. Encoded protein: CSASGGRPGDTQYF.

This clonotype has at least ten counts. The chain recombines TRBV7-2 with TRBJ2-1, with 7 nucleotides matching TRBD2. The CDR3 covers 16 residues. The V and J ends lost 3 bases and 1 base, in that order; junction bases with no gene match: 6. Germline-derived CDR1 and CDR2 are SGHTA and FQGNSA. The CDR3 DNA sequence: TGTGCCAGCAGCTTGAGCGGGGCCGGGTCCTACAATGAGCAGTTCTTC. Protein: CASSLSGAGSYNEQFF.

There are a few counts of this clonotype. The chain is built from TRBV4-2 and TRBJ1-4; a possible D gene is TRBD1 (5 bases). V lost 0 bases and J lost 6, with 11 bases in between. The CDR3 is 15 residues long. The germline V gene has CDR1 LGHNA and CDR2 YNFKEQ. The CDR3 protein is CASSQEYRMDEKLFF. In nucleotides, the CDR3 is TGTGCCAGCAGCCAAGAGTACAGGATGGATGAAAAACTGTTTTTT.

In its sample, this clonotype was seen many times. The CDR3 region is CASSSTGIETQYF. The CDR3 DNA follows: TGTGCCAGCAGCTCCACTGGGATAGAGACCCAGTACTTC. This chain links TRBV7-8 with TRBJ2-5; D remains unclear. V lost 4 bases, J lost 4 bases, and 10 bases lay in between. Germline V gene data show CDR1 as SGHVS and CDR2 as FQNEAQ. The CDR3 sequence is 13 residues long.

This rearrangement joins TRBV2 to TRBJ2-1; tentative D call: TRBD2 (7 bases). The CDR3 runs to 18 residues. Per germline, CDR1 SNHLY and CDR2 FYNNEI. Trimming pared 9 bases from V and 4 bases from J, leaving 28 bases between. Written as DNA, the CDR3 is TGTGCCAGAAGTACGGAGTCAAGGGGGAGGGGCCGGTACAATGAGCAGTTCTTC. This sequence encodes CARSTESRGRGRYNEQFF.

This clonotype was observed many times. The chain employs TRBV20-1 and TRBJ1-4, with 10 bases lining up with TRBD1. The CDR3 loop spans 13 amino acids. Trimming took 3 bases from V and 5 from J; bases not matched to a gene: 0. Germline CDR1 DFQATT, CDR2 SNEGSKA (reference sequence). CDR3 sequence (DNA): TGCAGTGCTAGGGGACAGGGGAATGAAAAACTGTTTTTT. It translates to CSARGQGNEKLFF.

This clonotype was observed many times. This rearrangement joins TRBV7-9 to TRBJ1-4; the D is unclear. The CDR3 extends over 14 amino acids. Germline CDR1 and CDR2: SEHNR and FQNEAQ (reference sequence). The V end lost 5 bases, the J end lost 0 bases, and 7 bases lay between the germline ends. The CDR3 sequence is CASSLPATNEKLFF. CDR3 in DNA: TGTGCCAGCAGCCTCCCAGCAACTAATGAAAAACTGTTTTTT.

The table lists this clonotype with many counts. The J gene is TRBJ1-6, the V gene TRBV3-1; 7 bases match TRBD1. There are 13 residues in the CDR3. CDR1 and CDR2 from the germline V gene are LGHDT and YNNKEL (reference sequence). Trimming took 1 base from V and 10 from J; bases not matched to a gene: 1. Written as DNA, the CDR3 is TGTGCCAGCAGCCAAGGACAGGGATCACCCCTCCACTTT. The encoded protein is CASSQGQGSPLHF.

This clonotype occurred many times. In nucleotides, the CDR3 is TGTGCCAGCAGCCAAGCGGAAAGAAACGCTCTCCACTTT. Encoded protein: CASSQAERNALHF. This chain joins TRBV3-1 and TRBJ1-6; D ambiguous. The CDR3 sequence is 13 residues long. CDR1 is LGHDT and CDR2 is YNNKEL in the germline V gene (reference sequence). Trimming cost V 1 base and J 16 bases, with 14 bases left between them.

This clonotype was detected only once. CDR3 nucleotide sequence: TGTGCCAGCAGGCGGACAGGGGGCCCAGATACGCAGTATTTT. This translates into CASRRTGGPDTQYF. This chain joins TRBV11-2 and TRBJ2-3; TRBD1 matches at 11 bases. V was pared by 6 bases and J by 4 bases, with 3 bases of the junction left unmatched. CDR1 and CDR2 (germline): SGHAT, FQNNGV. The CDR3 totals 14 residues.

The sample holds one count of this clonotype. A much larger clone lies one base from this, so it may be a read error. The final CDR3 position lacks the conserved phenylalanine or tryptophan, pointing to a likely read error. V and J are TRBV5-4 and TRBJ1-2, with D hard to call. V was pared by 4 bases and J by 5 bases, with 12 bases between. The CDR3 length is 13 residues. Germline loops: CDR1 SGHNT, CDR2 YYREEE (reference sequence). CDR3 nucleotides: TGTGCCAGCAGCCTGGAACGGGTTTATGGCTACACCTCC. It specifies CASSLERVYGYTS.

In this sample, this clonotype turned up many times. The V gene is TRBV5-4, the J gene TRBJ1-1, with D possibly matching TRBD1 (6 bases). Deletions cut 4 bases from V and 2 bases from J, with 15 bases between. The CDR3 is 15 amino acids. The germline V gene has CDR1 SGHNT and CDR2 YYREEE (reference sequence). DNA for the CDR3: TGTGCCAGCAGCCCCGACCCGGGACAAAACACTGAAGCTTTCTTT. Its translation: CASSPDPGQNTEAFF.

Many counts were recorded for this clonotype. The chain combines TRBV18 with TRBJ2-1; D gene unclear. This CDR3 comprises 15 residues. Germline V gene lookup returns CDR1 KGHSH and CDR2 LQKENI. The V end lost 3 bases, the J end lost 0 bases, and 9 bases lay between the germline ends. CDR3 bases: TGTGCCAGCTCACCGACGGGCAGCTCCTACAATGAGCAGTTCTTC. Translating it yields CASSPTGSSYNEQFF.

This clonotype was counted at least ten times. The chain couples TRBV6-5 to TRBJ1-2; 11 positions agree with TRBD1. The CDR3 covers 17 residues. Germline values: CDR1 MNHEY, CDR2 SVGAGI. V shed 0 bases and J 6 bases; nucleotides not matched to a gene: 9. The CDR3 DNA follows: TGTGCCAGCAGTTACTCCGAGGGACAGGGGGGGTTTAATGGCTACACCTTC. Protein: CASSYSEGQGGFNGYTF.

At least ten counts were recorded for this clonotype. The chain couples TRBV7-3 to TRBJ2-2; 7 bases are a match to TRBD2. The germline CDR1 and CDR2 sequences are SGHTA and FQGTGA. CDR3 length: 15 amino acids. The ends lost 2 bases at V and 3 bases at J; junction bases unmatched: 3. In nucleotides, the CDR3 is TGTGCCAGCAGCTTAGGGGGGGGGTACACCGGGGAGCTGTTTTTT. Encoded protein: CASSLGGGYTGELFF.

V is TRBV2 and J is TRBJ2-5; TRBD2 matches 8 bases. CDR3 size: 14 residues. CDR1 SNHLY and CDR2 FYNNEI come from the germline V gene. Trimming cost V 2 bases and J 5 bases; bases outside gene matches: 4. This CDR3 is CASSESGGRETQYF. The CDR3 DNA reads as TGTGCCAGCAGTGAATCGGGGGGGCGGGAGACCCAGTACTTC.

As for this clonotype: This may come from a read error, since a much larger clone is one base off. This rearrangement joins TRBV6-2 or TRBV6-3 to TRBJ2-3; 7 positions agree with TRBD2. The CDR3 contains 16 residues. Germline-derived CDR1 and CDR2 are MNHEY and SVGEGT. V was clipped by 5 bases and J by 7 bases; unmatched bases: 15. The CDR3 DNA sequence: TGTGCCAGCAGTACCTGGTGGGCGGGAGCTACAAATACGCAGTATTTT. Residues: CASSTWWAGATNTQYF.

The genes are TRBV20-1 and TRBJ1-2; D gene uncertain. From germline, CDR1 is DFQATT and CDR2 SNEGSKA (reference sequence). The CDR3 length is 13 residues. Trimming removed 0 bases at V and 6 bases at J, with 11 bases between. The chain's CDR3 is CSARDIGGDGYTF. The CDR3 DNA reads TGCAGTGCTAGAGATATAGGCGGGGATGGCTACACCTTC.

The V and J genes are TRBV4-1 and TRBJ2-3; D possibly corresponds to TRBD1 (5 bases). The V gene lost 0 bases and the J gene lost 0 bases, with 16 bases spanning the gap. The CDR3 runs 18 residues. The germline CDR1 and CDR2 sequences are MGHRA and YSYEKL. The CDR3 nucleotides read TGCGCCAGCAGCCAAGAATCCGTGACAGCGCCTAGCACAGATACGCAGTATTTT. It yields the protein CASSQESVTAPSTDTQYF.

This clonotype was counted ten times or more. The chain couples TRBV12-3 or TRBV12-4 to TRBJ2-3; no firm D call. Trimming pared 3 bases from V and 0 bases from J, leaving 19 bases between. This CDR3 region has 18 residues. CDR3 DNA: TGTGCCAGCAGTTTTAAGTCGTGGGTTACGCTTAGCACAGATACGCAGTATTTT. This translates into CASSFKSWVTLSTDTQYF.

At least ten counts were recorded for this clonotype. This sequence joins TRBV7-6 and TRBJ1-4, with unresolved D. This CDR3 is built from 14 residues. V was pared by 4 bases and J by 0 bases, with 6 bases between. In germline, CDR1 is SGHVS, CDR2 FNYEAQ. The CDR3 loop is CASSYTATNEKLFF. DNA for the CDR3: TGTGCCAGCAGCTACACAGCAACTAATGAAAAACTGTTTTTT. The variable domain in full, with the rest retrieved from reference TRBV7-6 and TRBJ1-4, is GAGVSQSPRYKVTKRGQDVALRCDPISGHVSLYWYRQALGQGPEFLTYFNYEAQQDKSGLPNDRFSAERPEGSISTLTIQRTEQRDSAMYRCASSYTATNEKLFFGSGTQLSVL.